One and the same sample provided the 32 T cell receptor beta chains below, sequenced in a study of cytomegalovirus exposure and HLA in healthy donors. PCR used 60 Vbeta primers and 13 Jbeta primers. This table comes from immunoSEQ multiplex PCR, and its TCRdb copy is limited to in-frame clones, with some not included. The repertoire holds 90,000 to 150,000 clones, with 63% as singletons. Sequencing input: PBMCs. Source of these receptors: a man aged 40-50 years in good health and CMV-seropositive.

The chain couples TRBV4-1 to TRBJ2-3, with 8 bases lining up with TRBD1. The germline V gene has CDR1 MGHRA and CDR2 YSYEKL. The length of the CDR3 is 15 residues. After removal of 3 bases from V and 4 bases from J, the junction contained 6 bases not matched to a gene. The CDR3 DNA is TGCGCCAGCAGCCAGGGACAGGTGGGGGCAGATACGCAGTATTTT. It specifies CASSQGQVGADTQYF.

The rearrangement joins TRBV5-3 to TRBJ2-3; D call uncertain. TRBV5-3 is assigned to the ORF class and has an uncertain function. The CDR3 extends over 15 amino acids. Trimming took off 0 bases at V and 9 bases at J, with 17 bases between the two ends. The DNA for the CDR3 is TGTGCCAGAAGCTTGGCCAATGGTCTCACGGTAACGCAGTATTTT. Translated: CARSLANGLTVTQYF.

V usage is TRBV4-3 and J usage is TRBJ2-5; 9 nucleotides line up with TRBD2. The ends lost 0 bases at V and 2 bases at J; junction bases unmatched: 4. This CDR3 region has 16 residues. The germline gives CDR1 LGHNA, CDR2 YSLEER. The CDR3, as DNA: TGCGCCAGCAGCCAAGATCTGCTAGCGGGACAAGAGACCCAGTACTTC. As protein: CASSQDLLAGQETQYF.

This clone has just one count. V and J are TRBV9 and TRBJ1-1; 7 bases match TRBD1. Losses at the gene ends were 3 bases for V and 0 bases for J; bases not matched to a gene: 11. The germline V gene has CDR1 SGDLS and CDR2 YYNGEE. The CDR3 is 17 amino acids. The CDR3, as DNA: TGTGCCAGCAGCGCCCTCGGGGCGGGACAGATGAACACTGAAGCTTTCTTT. It is translated as CASSALGAGQMNTEAFF.

This rearrangement joins TRBV6-6 to TRBJ1-4; 7 bases agree with TRBD1. V lost 4 bases and J lost 8; bases outside the gene matches: 4. This CDR3 is 13 amino acids long. Germline CDR1 reads MNHNY; CDR2 reads SVGAGI (reference sequence). DNA of the CDR3: TGTGCCAGCAGTTCTCAGGACAGGGAAAAACTGTTTTTT. Its protein is CASSSQDREKLFF.

The chain employs TRBV19 and TRBJ1-1; possibly TRBD1 for D (6 bases). The CDR3 totals 13 residues. Germline V gives CDR1 LNHDA, CDR2 SQIVND (reference sequence). V was shortened by 7 bases and J by 7 bases, with 16 bases between the two germline ends. CDR3 sequence: CASTIRGGSEAFF. The CDR3 region has the DNA TGTGCCAGTACCATAAGGGGGGGCAGTGAAGCTTTCTTT.

V usage is TRBV4-2 and J usage is TRBJ2-1; 8 bases line up with TRBD2. The CDR3 extends over 16 amino acids. Looked up from germline, CDR1 is LGHNA and CDR2 is YNFKEQ. V lost 1 base and J lost 4; bases outside the gene matches: 6. CDR3 loop: CASSQGGLASYNEQFF. As DNA, the CDR3 is TGTGCCAGCAGCCAAGGTGGACTAGCTTCATACAATGAGCAGTTCTTC.

The J gene is TRBJ2-2, the V gene TRBV6-5; TRBD1 matches 7 bases. The CDR3 spans 13 residues. From germline, CDR1 is MNHEY and CDR2 SVGAGI. V was clipped by 5 bases and J by 6 bases; unmatched bases: 3. The chain's CDR3 is CASSKQGSGELFF. The CDR3 DNA is TGTGCCAGCAGTAAACAGGGGTCCGGGGAGCTGTTTTTT.

The chain uses TRBV18 and TRBJ2-6; 7 bases are a match to TRBD2. J lost 4 bases, V lost 1 base, and 4 bases had no gene match. Germline V gene sequence: CDR1 KGHSH, CDR2 LQKENI. The CDR3 length is 16 residues. Written as DNA, the CDR3 is TGTGCCAGCTCACCACAGCGGGGACCCGGGGCCAACGTCCTGACTTTC. Translation gives CASSPQRGPGANVLTF.

This clone was seen a few times. V and J are TRBV5-1 and TRBJ2-7; tentative D call: TRBD2 (5 bases). Germline CDR1 SGHRS, CDR2 YFSETQ. The CDR3 loop spans 15 amino acids. V was shortened by 2 bases and J by 2 bases, with 14 bases between the two germline ends. The DNA of the CDR3 is TGCGCCAGCAGCTTCGGAGCGGCGGCCCCCTACGAGCAGTACTTC. Translated, it gives CASSFGAAAPYEQYF.

The chain is built from TRBV5-1 and TRBJ2-5, with D possibly matching TRBD2 (6 bases). Trimming took 2 bases from V and 11 from J, leaving 19 bases between them. Germline CDR1 is SGHRS and CDR2 is YFSETQ. This CDR3 has 14 amino acids. This CDR3 is CASSFSGSSNEQYF. In nucleotides, the CDR3 is TGCGCCAGCAGCTTTAGCGGAAGTTCGAATGAGCAGTACTTC.

This chain connects TRBV7-3 to TRBJ2-1, with 7 bases lining up with TRBD1. The V and J ends lost 5 bases and 5 bases, in that order; junction bases with no gene match: 12. The CDR3 spans 16 residues. Looked up from germline, CDR1 is SGHTA and CDR2 is FQGTGA. The CDR3 DNA follows: TGTGCCAGCAGCCCCTCTCAGGGACAGCTAAACAATGAGCAGTTCTTC. This gives the protein CASSPSQGQLNNEQFF. Based on the CDR3 plus reference TRBV7-3 and TRBJ2-1, the full variable domain is GAGVSQTPSNKVTEKGKYVELRCDPISGHTALYWYRQSLGQGPEFLIYFQGTGAADDSGLPNDRFFAVRPEGSVSTLKIQRTERGDSAVYLCASSPSQGQLNNEQFFGPGTRLTVL.

This clone was seen only a few times. The chain recombines TRBV7-3 with TRBJ2-7, with 7 positions matching TRBD2. J was trimmed by 5 bases and V by 1 base; bases with no gene match: 8. The CDR3 runs 15 residues. The germline V gene has CDR1 SGHTA and CDR2 FQGTGA. DNA of the CDR3: TGTGCCAGCAGCTTAAACACGGGAGGTGGCAACGAGCAGTACTTC. Its translation: CASSLNTGGGNEQYF.

The rearrangement uses TRBV10-3 and TRBJ1-1; 10 bases fit TRBD1. CDR1 and CDR2 (germline): ENHRY, SYGVKD. J lost 3 bases, V lost 10 bases, and 5 bases had no gene match. The CDR3 runs 13 residues. The CDR3 DNA reads as TGTGCCACCAGGGGACAGGGGTACACTGAAGCTTTCTTT. As protein: CATRGQGYTEAFF.

DNA of the CDR3: TGCGCCAGCAGCTTGTCAAGGCAGGGTGAAGCTTTCTTT. This encodes CASSLSRQGEAFF. The V call is TRBV5-1, the J call TRBJ1-1, with D possibly being TRBD1 (5 bases). V was shortened by 1 base and J by 7 bases, with 11 bases between the two germline ends. Looked up from germline, CDR1 is SGHRS and CDR2 is YFSETQ. The CDR3 extends over 13 amino acids.

About this clone: Other DNA sequences in this sample translate to the same CDR3. The chain recombines TRBV4-3 with TRBJ2-1; a weak D match, TRBD2 (5 bases). Between the trimmed V and J ends, which lost 1 base and 10 bases, there was a span of 26 bases. The CDR3 consists of 18 residues. The germline V gene has CDR1 LGHNA and CDR2 YSLEER. This chain's CDR3 is CASSQGSGGYLEIHEQFF. In DNA form, the CDR3 reads TGCGCCAGCAGCCAAGGGTCTGGCGGGTATTTAGAAATCCACGAGCAGTTCTTC.

This clone was observed a few times. One junction end disagrees with the germline gene, perhaps due to a read error. This sequence joins TRBV13 and TRBJ1-2, with TRBD1 matching over 10 bases. The V gene's germline CDR1 is PRHDT and CDR2 FYEKMQ (reference sequence). CDR3 length: 14 amino acids. CDR3 residues: CASSLGTGDYGYTF. For the CDR3, the DNA is TGTGCCAGCAGCCTAGGGACAGGGGACTATGGCTACACCTTC.

The chain joins TRBV9 to TRBJ2-1; 10 nucleotides agree with TRBD2. V lost 0 bases, J lost 8 bases, and 5 bases stayed unmatched. The CDR3 runs 15 residues. From germline, CDR1 is SGDLS and CDR2 YYNGEE. The DNA for the CDR3 is TGTGCCAGCAGCGTAGTTAGCGGGAGGTCCGATGAGCAGTTCTTC. It specifies CASSVVSGRSDEQFF.

The CDR3 coding sequence is TGTGCCAGCAGTTACGTGGGACTAGCGGCCTACAATGAGCAGTTCTTC. Its protein is CASSYVGLAAYNEQFF. The chain has TRBV6-5 and TRBJ2-1; 11 nucleotides align to TRBD2. Unmatched junction bases numbered 2, after V lost 2 bases and J lost 2 bases. There are 16 residues in the CDR3. Germline V gene lookup returns CDR1 MNHEY and CDR2 SVGAGI.

This clone was seen a handful of times. This sequence joins TRBV7-9 and TRBJ1-3; D call uncertain. V dropped 3 bases and J dropped 1 base, with 7 bases sitting between them. Germline V gene lookup returns CDR1 SEHNR and CDR2 FQNEAQ (reference sequence). This CDR3 has 14 residues. CDR3 bases: TGTGCCAGCAGCTTCTCGAGTTCTGGAAACACCATATATTTT. Its translation: CASSFSSSGNTIYF. The full variable domain, rest sourced from reference TRBV7-9 and TRBJ1-3, is DTGVSQNPRHKITKRGQNVTFRCDPISEHNRLYWYRQTLGQGPEFLTYFQNEAQLEKSRLLSDRFSAERPKGSFSTLEIQRTEQGDSAMYLCASSFSSSGNTIYFGEGSWLTVV.

This clone was counted between two and nine times. The chain combines TRBV4-1 with TRBJ2-5; the match to TRBD2 covers 15 bases. The closer fit of TRBJ2-7 to the DNA end suggests the J call may be wrong. The germline V gene has CDR1 MGHRA and CDR2 YSYEKL. CDR3 length: 22 amino acids. The CDR3 DNA reads as TGCGCCAGCAGCCCCGGACTAGCGGGGGGGCCTCACCGTCGGGGGCCCTCCTACGAGCAGTACTTC. Translated: CASSPGLAGGPHRRGPSYEQYF.

This clone was counted a single time. This chain joins TRBV5-1 and TRBJ2-3; TRBD1 matches at 7 bases. The V segment lost 4 bases and the J segment 0 bases; nucleotides outside the gene matches: 2. The germline V gene has CDR1 SGHRS and CDR2 YFSETQ. This CDR3 spans 14 amino acids. The CDR3: CASSRTGSTDTQYF. The DNA of the CDR3 is TGCGCCAGCAGCCGGACAGGCAGCACAGATACGCAGTATTTT.

The chain combines TRBV5-1 with TRBJ1-2; D gene unclear. V shed 2 bases and J shed 0 bases, with 17 bases lying between them. Per the germline V gene, CDR1 is SGHRS and CDR2 is YFSETQ. This CDR3 comprises 17 residues. The CDR3 reads CASSFGGSTSANYGYTF. CDR3 in DNA: TGCGCCAGCAGCTTCGGAGGGTCCACGTCAGCTAACTATGGCTACACCTTC.

This clone came up a few times. This chain joins TRBV5-1 and TRBJ2-1; 11 nucleotides align to TRBD2. The junction had 13 bases not matched to a gene; V was cut back by 4 bases and J by 7 bases. The CDR3 consists of 17 residues. The germline V gene has CDR1 SGHRS and CDR2 YFSETQ. CDR3 loop: CASSRSGGAVVGNEQFF. The DNA of the CDR3 is TGCGCCAGCAGCCGTAGCGGGGGGGCAGTTGTGGGGAATGAGCAGTTCTTC.

This rearrangement joins TRBV14 to TRBJ2-3; the match to TRBD2 covers 7 bases. V lost 0 bases and J lost 10; bases outside the gene matches: 10. CDR3 length equals 15 residues. The germline CDR1 and CDR2 sequences are SGHDN and FVKESK. CDR3 sequence (DNA): TGTGCCAGCAGCCAAGACCCAATCACTAGCGCCCCGCAGTATTTT. Amino acids: CASSQDPITSAPQYF. Variable domain in full (rest from reference TRBV14 and TRBJ2-3): EAGVTQFPSHSVIEKGQTVTLRCDPISGHDNLYWYRRVMGKEIKFLLHFVKESKQDESGMPNNRFLAERTGGTYSTLKVQPAELEDSGVYFCASSQDPITSAPQYFGPGTRLTVL.

The rearrangement links TRBV18 to TRBJ2-7; TRBD2 is a possible D gene (5 bases). V was clipped by 6 bases and J by 6 bases, with 15 bases between them. Germline V gives CDR1 KGHSH, CDR2 LQKENI. The CDR3 has 13 residues. The CDR3 DNA reads as TGTGCCAGCTCTAATAAAGGGAGCGCCGAGCAGTACTTC. Protein: CASSNKGSAEQYF. Looking up the rest from reference TRBV18 and TRBJ2-7 gives the full variable domain: NAGVMQNPRHLVRRRGQEARLRCSPMKGHSHVYWYRQLPEEGLKFMVYLQKENIIDESGMPKERFSAEFPKEGPSILRIQQVVRGDSAAYFCASSNKGSAEQYFGPGTRLTVT.

This clone was observed a few times. The rearrangement joins TRBV4-1 to TRBJ1-2; no firm D call. V was trimmed by 0 bases and J by 4 bases, leaving 6 bases between them. Germline lookup yields CDR1 MGHRA and CDR2 YSYEKL. CDR3 length equals 13 residues. CDR3 sequence: CASSQDLAYGYTF. As DNA, the CDR3 is TGCGCCAGCAGCCAAGATTTAGCCTATGGCTACACCTTC.

The chain links TRBV6-5 to TRBJ2-1; maybe TRBD1 (6 bases). Germline assignment: CDR1 MNHEY and CDR2 SVGAGI. CDR3 length: 16 amino acids. V gave up 0 bases and J gave up 7 bases, with 16 bases separating them. CDR3 nucleotide sequence: TGTGCCAGCAGTTACTCCATACAAGCCGGACAGAATGAGCAGTTCTTC. Its protein is CASSYSIQAGQNEQFF.

This clone was picked up a small number of times. This chain uses TRBV7-2 with TRBJ2-3; D might be TRBD2 (6 bases). The ends were cut back, 1 base at V and 2 bases at J, with 13 bases in the middle. There are 16 residues in the CDR3. Germline V gene sequence: CDR1 SGHTA, CDR2 FQGNSA. CDR3 loop: CASSLGVAESTDTQYF. The CDR3 bases are TGTGCCAGCAGCTTAGGGGTAGCGGAGTCCACAGATACGCAGTATTTT.

The rearrangement links TRBV4-1 to TRBJ2-7; D not resolved. Between the trimmed V and J ends, which lost 8 bases and 2 bases, there was a span of 19 bases. The CDR3 is 15 amino acids. Germline-derived CDR1 and CDR2 are MGHRA and YSYEKL. The CDR3, as DNA: TGCGCCAGCTCCCCGCGAACTGGAGTCCCCTACGAGCAGTACTTC. Protein sequence: CASSPRTGVPYEQYF.

The chain carries TRBV5-1 and TRBJ2-5, with D possibly TRBD2 on 6 matching bases. CDR1 is SGHRS, CDR2 YFSETQ, per germline. V was trimmed by 3 bases and J by 5 bases, leaving 11 bases between them. The CDR3 runs to 13 residues. CDR3 amino acids: CASSWRAGETQYF. In DNA, the CDR3 is TGCGCCAGCAGCTGGAGGGCTGGCGAGACCCAGTACTTC.

The chain employs TRBV15 and TRBJ2-3; TRBD2 matches 8 bases. The junction had 5 bases not matched to a gene; V was cut back by 2 bases and J by 1 base. The length of the CDR3 is 16 residues. Germline CDR1 LNHNV, CDR2 YYDKDF (reference sequence). CDR3 in DNA: TGTGCCACCAGCAGAACAAAAGCGGGGGGCACAGATACGCAGTATTTT. Amino acids: CATSRTKAGGTDTQYF.